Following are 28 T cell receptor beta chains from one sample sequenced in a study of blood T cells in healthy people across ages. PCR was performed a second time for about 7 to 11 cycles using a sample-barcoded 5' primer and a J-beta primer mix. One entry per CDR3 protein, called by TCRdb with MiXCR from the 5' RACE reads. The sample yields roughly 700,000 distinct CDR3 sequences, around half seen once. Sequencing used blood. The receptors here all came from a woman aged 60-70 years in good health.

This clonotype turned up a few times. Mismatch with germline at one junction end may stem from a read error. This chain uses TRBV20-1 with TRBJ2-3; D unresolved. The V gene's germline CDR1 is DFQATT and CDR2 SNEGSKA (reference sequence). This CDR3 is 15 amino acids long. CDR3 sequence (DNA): TGCAGTGCTCGAGACCCTAGGAGAAGCACAGATACGCAGTATTTT. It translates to CSARDPRRSTDTQYF.

As DNA, the CDR3 is TGTGCCAGCAGGGAACAGGGCACAGATACGCAGTATTTT. Protein sequence: CASREQGTDTQYF. The chain recombines TRBV28 with TRBJ2-3; tentatively, D is TRBD1 (5 bases). V shed 6 bases and J shed 1 base, with 8 bases lying between them. Germline-derived CDR1 and CDR2 are MDHEN and SYDVKM. This CDR3 comprises 13 residues.

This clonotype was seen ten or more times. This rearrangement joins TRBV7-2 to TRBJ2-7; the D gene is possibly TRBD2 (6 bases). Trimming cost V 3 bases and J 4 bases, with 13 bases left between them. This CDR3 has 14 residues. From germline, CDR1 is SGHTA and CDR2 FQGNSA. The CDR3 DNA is TGTGCCAGCAGCTTCTCCAGGGACTCGTACGAGCAGTACTTC. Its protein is CASSFSRDSYEQYF.

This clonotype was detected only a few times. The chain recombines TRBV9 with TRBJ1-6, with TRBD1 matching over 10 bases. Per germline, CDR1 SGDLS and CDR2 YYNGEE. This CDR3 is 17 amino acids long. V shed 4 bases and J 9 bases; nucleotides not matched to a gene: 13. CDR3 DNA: TGTGCCAGCAGCCCGGGACAGGGGCCGGGATGGGGTTCACCCCTCCACTTT. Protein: CASSPGQGPGWGSPLHF.

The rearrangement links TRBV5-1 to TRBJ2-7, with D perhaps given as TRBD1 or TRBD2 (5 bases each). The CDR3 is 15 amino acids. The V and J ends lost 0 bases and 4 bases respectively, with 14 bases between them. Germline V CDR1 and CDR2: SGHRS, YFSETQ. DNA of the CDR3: TGCGCCAGCAGCTTGGACCCCGGGACGGATTACGAGCAGTACTTC. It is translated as CASSLDPGTDYEQYF.

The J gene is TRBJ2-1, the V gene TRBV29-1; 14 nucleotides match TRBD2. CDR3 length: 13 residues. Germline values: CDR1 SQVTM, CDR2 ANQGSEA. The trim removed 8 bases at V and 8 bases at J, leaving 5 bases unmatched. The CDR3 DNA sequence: TGCAGCTCCGGGACTAGCGGGAGCTATGAGCAGTTCTTC. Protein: CSSGTSGSYEQFF.

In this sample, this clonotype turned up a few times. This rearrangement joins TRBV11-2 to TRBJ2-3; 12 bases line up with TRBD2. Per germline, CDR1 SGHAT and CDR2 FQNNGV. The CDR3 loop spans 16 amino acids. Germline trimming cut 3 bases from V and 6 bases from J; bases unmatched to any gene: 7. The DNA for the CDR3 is TGTGCCAGCAGCTTGCTAGCGGGAGGGATCCCGGATACGCAGTATTTT. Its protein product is CASSLLAGGIPDTQYF.

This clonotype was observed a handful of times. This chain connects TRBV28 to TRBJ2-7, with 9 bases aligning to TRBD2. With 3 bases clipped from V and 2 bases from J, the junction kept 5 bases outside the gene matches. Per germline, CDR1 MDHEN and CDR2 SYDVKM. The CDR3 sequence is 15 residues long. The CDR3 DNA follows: TGTGCCAGCAGTTTCCTAGCGGGAAGCCCCTACGAGCAGTACTTC. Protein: CASSFLAGSPYEQYF. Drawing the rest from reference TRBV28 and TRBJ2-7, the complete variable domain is DVKVTQSSRYLVKRTGEKVFLECVQDMDHENMFWYRQDPGLGLRLIYFSYDVKMKEKGDIPEGYSVSREKKERFSLILESASTNQTSMYLCASSFLAGSPYEQYFGPGTRLTVT.

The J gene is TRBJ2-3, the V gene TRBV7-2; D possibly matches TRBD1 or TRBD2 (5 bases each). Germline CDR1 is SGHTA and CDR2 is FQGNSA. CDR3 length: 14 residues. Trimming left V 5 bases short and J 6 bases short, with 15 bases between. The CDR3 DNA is TGTGCCAGCAGCGTCGAGGGGCGAGTTGATACGCAGTATTTT. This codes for CASSVEGRVDTQYF.

The CDR3 DNA follows: TGTGCCAGCAGCCCCAATCGTCGGTTCTATGGCTACACCTTC. Encoded protein: CASSPNRRFYGYTF. This chain links TRBV4-2 with TRBJ1-2; no clear D. Germline V gives CDR1 LGHNA, CDR2 YNFKEQ. V was pared by 4 bases and J by 4 bases, with 13 bases between. This CDR3 spans 14 amino acids.

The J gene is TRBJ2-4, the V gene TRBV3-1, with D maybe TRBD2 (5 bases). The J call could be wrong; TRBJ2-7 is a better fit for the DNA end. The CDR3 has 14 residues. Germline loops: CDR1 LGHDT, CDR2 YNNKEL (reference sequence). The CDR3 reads CASSHGGSLHEQYF. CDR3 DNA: TGTGCCAGCAGCCACGGTGGGAGCTTACACGAGCAGTACTTC.

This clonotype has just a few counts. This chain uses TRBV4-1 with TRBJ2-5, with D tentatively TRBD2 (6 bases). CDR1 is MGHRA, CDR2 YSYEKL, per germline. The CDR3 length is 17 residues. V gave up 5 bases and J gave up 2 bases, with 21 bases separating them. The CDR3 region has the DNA TGCGCCAGCAGCGCTATGCTCGGGGCGGGGATACAAGAGACCCAGTACTTC. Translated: CASSAMLGAGIQETQYF.

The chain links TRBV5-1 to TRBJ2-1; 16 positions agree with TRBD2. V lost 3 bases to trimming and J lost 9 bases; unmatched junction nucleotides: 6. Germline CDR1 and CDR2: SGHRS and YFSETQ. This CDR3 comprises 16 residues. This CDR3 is CASSSGTSGRAGEQFF. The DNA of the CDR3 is TGCGCCAGCAGCTCCGGGACTAGCGGGAGGGCCGGTGAGCAGTTCTTC.

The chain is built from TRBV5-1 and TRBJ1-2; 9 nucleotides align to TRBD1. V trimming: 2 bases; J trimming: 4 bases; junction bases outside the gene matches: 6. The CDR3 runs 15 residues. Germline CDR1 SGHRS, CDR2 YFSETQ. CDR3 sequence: CASSFDRGLIYGYTF. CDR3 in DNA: TGCGCCAGCAGCTTCGACAGGGGGTTGATCTATGGCTACACCTTC. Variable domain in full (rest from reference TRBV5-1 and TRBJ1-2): KAGVTQTPRYLIKTRGQQVTLSCSPISGHRSVSWYQQTPGQGLQFLFEYFSETQRNKGNFPGRFSGRQFSNSRSEMNVSTLELGDSALYLCASSFDRGLIYGYTFGSGTRLTVV.

The CDR3 DNA reads TGTGCCATCAGTACCGGACAGGCAACTAATGAAAAACTGTTTTTT. It codes for CAISTGQATNEKLFF. The chain has TRBV10-3 and TRBJ1-4, with 7 bases aligning to TRBD1. Looked up from germline, CDR1 is ENHRY and CDR2 is SYGVKD. The length of the CDR3 is 15 residues. The V and J ends lost 5 bases and 0 bases, in that order; junction bases with no gene match: 3.

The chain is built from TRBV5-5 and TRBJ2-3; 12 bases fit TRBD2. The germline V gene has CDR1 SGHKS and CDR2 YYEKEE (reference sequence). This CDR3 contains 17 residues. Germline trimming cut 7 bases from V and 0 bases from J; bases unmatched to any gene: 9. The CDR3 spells CASHAGTSGPSTDTQYF. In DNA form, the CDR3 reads TGTGCCAGCCATGCCGGGACTAGCGGGCCGAGCACAGATACGCAGTATTTT. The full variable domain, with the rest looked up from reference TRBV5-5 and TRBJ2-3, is DAGVTQSPTHLIKTRGQQVTLRCSPISGHKSVSWYQQVLGQGPQFIFQYYEKEERGRGNFPDRFSARQFPNYSSELNVNALLLGDSALYLCASHAGTSGPSTDTQYFGPGTRLTVL.

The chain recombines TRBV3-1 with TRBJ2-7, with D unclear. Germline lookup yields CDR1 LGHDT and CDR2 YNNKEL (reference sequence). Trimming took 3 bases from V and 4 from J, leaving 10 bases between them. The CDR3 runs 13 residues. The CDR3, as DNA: TGTGCCAGCAGCCATTCGCAGCAGTACGAGCAGTACTTC. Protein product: CASSHSQQYEQYF.

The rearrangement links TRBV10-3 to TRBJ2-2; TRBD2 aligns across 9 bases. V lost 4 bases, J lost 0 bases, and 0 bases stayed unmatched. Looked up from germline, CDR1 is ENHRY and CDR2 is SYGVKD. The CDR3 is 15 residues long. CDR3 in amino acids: CAISGTSANTGELFF. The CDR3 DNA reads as TGTGCCATCAGTGGGACTAGCGCGAACACCGGGGAGCTGTTTTTT.

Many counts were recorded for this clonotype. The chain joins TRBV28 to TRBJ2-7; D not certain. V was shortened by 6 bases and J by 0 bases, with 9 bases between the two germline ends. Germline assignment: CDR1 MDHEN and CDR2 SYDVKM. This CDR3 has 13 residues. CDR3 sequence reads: CASRTGISYEQYF. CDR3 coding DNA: TGTGCCAGCAGGACGGGCATCTCCTACGAGCAGTACTTC.

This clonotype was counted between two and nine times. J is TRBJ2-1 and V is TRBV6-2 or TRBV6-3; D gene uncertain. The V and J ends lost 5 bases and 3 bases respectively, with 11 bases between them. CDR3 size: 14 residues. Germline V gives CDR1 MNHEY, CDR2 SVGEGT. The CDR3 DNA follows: TGTGCCAGCAGTCGGCAGGCCATCTACAATGAGCAGTTCTTC. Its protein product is CASSRQAIYNEQFF.

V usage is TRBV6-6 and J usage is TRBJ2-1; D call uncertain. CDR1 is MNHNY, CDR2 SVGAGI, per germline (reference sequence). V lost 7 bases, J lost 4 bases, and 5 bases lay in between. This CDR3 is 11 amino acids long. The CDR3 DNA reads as TGTGCCAGCACGGAGTACAATGAGCAGTTCTTC. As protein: CASTEYNEQFF.

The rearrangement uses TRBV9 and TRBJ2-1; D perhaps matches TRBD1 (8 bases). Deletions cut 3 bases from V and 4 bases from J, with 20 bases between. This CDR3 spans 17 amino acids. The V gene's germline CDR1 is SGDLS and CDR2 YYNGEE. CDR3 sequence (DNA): TGTGCCAGCAGCGCCCAAGCGGGACAGGAGATATACAATGAGCAGTTCTTC. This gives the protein CASSAQAGQEIYNEQFF.

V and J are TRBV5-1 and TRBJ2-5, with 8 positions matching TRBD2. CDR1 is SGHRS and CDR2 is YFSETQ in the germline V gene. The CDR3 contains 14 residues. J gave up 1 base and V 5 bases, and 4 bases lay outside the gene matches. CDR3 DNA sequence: TGCGCCAGCAGGAAGACTAGCGTCCAAGAGACCCAGTACTTC. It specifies CASRKTSVQETQYF.

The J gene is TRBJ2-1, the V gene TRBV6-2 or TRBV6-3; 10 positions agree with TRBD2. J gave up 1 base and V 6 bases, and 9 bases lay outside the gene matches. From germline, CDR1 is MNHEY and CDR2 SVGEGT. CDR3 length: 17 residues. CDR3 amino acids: CASSPFSAGGSYNEQFF. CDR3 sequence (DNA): TGTGCCAGCAGCCCGTTCTCAGCGGGAGGGTCCTACAATGAGCAGTTCTTC.

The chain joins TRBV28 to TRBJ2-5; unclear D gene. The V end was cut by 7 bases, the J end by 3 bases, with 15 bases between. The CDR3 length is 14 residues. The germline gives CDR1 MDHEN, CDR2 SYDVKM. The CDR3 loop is CASIGRPPKETQYF. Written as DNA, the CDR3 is TGTGCCAGCATAGGGCGTCCCCCCAAAGAGACCCAGTACTTC. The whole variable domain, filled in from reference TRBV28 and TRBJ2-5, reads DVKVTQSSRYLVKRTGEKVFLECVQDMDHENMFWYRQDPGLGLRLIYFSYDVKMKEKGDIPEGYSVSREKKERFSLILESASTNQTSMYLCASIGRPPKETQYFGPGTRLLVL.

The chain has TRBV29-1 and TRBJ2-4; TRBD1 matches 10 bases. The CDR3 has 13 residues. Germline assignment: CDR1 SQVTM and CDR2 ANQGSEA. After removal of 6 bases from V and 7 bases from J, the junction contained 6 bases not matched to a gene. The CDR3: CSVWDRGGNIQYF. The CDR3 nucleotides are TGCAGCGTCTGGGACAGGGGCGGGAACATTCAGTACTTC.

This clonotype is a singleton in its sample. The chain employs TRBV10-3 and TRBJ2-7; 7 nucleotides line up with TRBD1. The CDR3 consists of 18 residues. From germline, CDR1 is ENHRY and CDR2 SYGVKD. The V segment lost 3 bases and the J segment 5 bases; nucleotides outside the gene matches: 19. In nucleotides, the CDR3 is TGTGCCATCAGTGAACAGGAGGAACAGACAGGGATCATGGACGAGCAGTACTTC. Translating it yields CAISEQEEQTGIMDEQYF.

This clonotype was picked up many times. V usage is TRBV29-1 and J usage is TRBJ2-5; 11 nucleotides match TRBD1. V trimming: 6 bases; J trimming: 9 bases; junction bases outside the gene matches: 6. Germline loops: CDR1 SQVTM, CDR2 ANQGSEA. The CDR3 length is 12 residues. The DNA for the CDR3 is TGCAGCGTGGGGGACAGGGGGTTTTCCCAGTACTTC. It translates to CSVGDRGFSQYF.